The 24 T cell receptor beta chains presented below share a single source sample, sequenced in a study of cytomegalovirus exposure and HLA in healthy donors. PCR used 60 Vbeta primers and 13 Jbeta primers. The protocol was immunoSEQ multiplex PCR, while the TCRdb copy is restricted to in-frame clones and leaves out a portion. This table holds more than 65,000 clones, under 85% found once. Sequencing input: PBMCs. Receptors were obtained from a woman aged 40 to 49 in good health and CMV-seropositive.

The rearrangement joins TRBV5-6 to TRBJ1-2; 8 bases align to TRBD1. J gave up 7 bases and V 1 base, and 9 bases lay outside the gene matches. This CDR3 contains 15 residues. The germline gives CDR1 SGHDT, CDR2 YYEEEE. The CDR3, as DNA: TGTGCCAGCAGCTTGATGACAGGGGAAGGGAGTGGCTACACCTTC. Its translation: CASSLMTGEGSGYTF.

V gene TRBV7-3 combines with J gene TRBJ1-1; no clear D. This CDR3 region has 14 residues. V was pared by 5 bases and J by 7 bases, with 17 bases between. The germline V gene has CDR1 SGHTA and CDR2 FQGTGA. DNA for the CDR3: TGTGCCAGCAGCCTCTCAGGCAGTCCTAATGAAGCTTTCTTT. Protein product: CASSLSGSPNEAFF.

V gene TRBV27 combines with J gene TRBJ2-2; 12 nucleotides line up with TRBD1. Germline CDR1 and CDR2: MNHEY and SMNVEV (reference sequence). The CDR3 sequence is 21 residues long. With 1 base clipped from V and 5 bases from J, the junction kept 17 bases outside the gene matches. CDR3: CASSLYQGQGALSPYTGELFF. The CDR3 nucleotides read TGTGCCAGCAGTTTATACCAGGGACAGGGGGCGTTATCTCCGTATACCGGGGAGCTGTTTTTT.

This sequence joins TRBV30 and TRBJ1-2; D gene ambiguous. Germline lookup yields CDR1 GTSNPN and CDR2 SVGIG (reference sequence). The germline V and J ends were trimmed by 3 bases and 4 bases, with 6 bases remaining between them. This CDR3 has 11 amino acids. The CDR3 DNA sequence: TGTGCCTGGAGCGTTAGCTATGGCTACACCTTC. Amino acids: CAWSVSYGYTF.

The V and J genes are TRBV27 and TRBJ2-1; D is possibly TRBD2 (6 bases). Germline CDR1 reads MNHEY; CDR2 reads SMNVEV (reference sequence). V was clipped by 7 bases and J by 7 bases, with 17 bases between them. CDR3 length: 14 residues. In DNA form, the CDR3 reads TGTGCCAGCACCCGACCTGGTGGGGGGAATGAGCAGTTCTTC. Amino acids: CASTRPGGGNEQFF.

The rearrangement joins TRBV4-1 to TRBJ1-5; D is perhaps TRBD1 (5 bases). Deletions cut 0 bases from V and 0 bases from J, with 12 bases between. The germline CDR1 and CDR2 sequences are MGHRA and YSYEKL. The CDR3 sequence is 17 residues long. CDR3 protein: CASSQETDSNSNQPQHF. CDR3 DNA sequence: TGCGCCAGCAGCCAAGAAACCGACAGCAATAGCAATCAGCCCCAGCATTTT.

This clone appeared once. V gene TRBV2 combines with J gene TRBJ2-1; 11 bases match TRBD1. The length of the CDR3 is 15 residues. Germline CDR1 SNHLY, CDR2 FYNNEI. J gave up 8 bases and V 9 bases, and 12 bases lay outside the gene matches. The CDR3 nucleotides read TGTGCCAGTCGCCGGACCGGGACAGGGGGACATGAGCAGTTCTTC. As protein: CASRRTGTGGHEQFF.

This sequence joins TRBV6-1 and TRBJ2-4; 9 nucleotides align to TRBD2. The junction had 8 bases not matched to a gene; V was cut back by 0 bases and J by 5 bases. Germline CDR1 MNHNS, CDR2 SASEGT. The CDR3 has 17 amino acids. CDR3 coding DNA: TGTGCCAGCAGTGAAGCGTCGGCGGGAGGGCCTCAAAACATTCAGTACTTC. It is translated as CASSEASAGGPQNIQYF.

The chain links TRBV9 to TRBJ2-2; 10 positions agree with TRBD2. The ends lost 4 bases at V and 5 bases at J; junction bases unmatched: 5. CDR1 and CDR2 (germline): SGDLS, YYNGEE. This CDR3 region has 15 residues. DNA of the CDR3: TGTGCCAGCAGCCAGCGGGGGGGCGGGACCGGGGAGCTGTTTTTT. It is translated as CASSQRGGGTGELFF.

This clone came up a few times. The chain employs TRBV4-2 and TRBJ1-1; D ambiguous. Germline V CDR1 and CDR2: LGHNA, YNFKEQ. The ends were cut back, 1 base at V and 7 bases at J, with 7 bases in the middle. The length of the CDR3 is 12 residues. CDR3 sequence: CASSQGPFEAFF. DNA for the CDR3: TGTGCCAGCAGCCAAGGGCCGTTTGAAGCTTTCTTT.

This rearrangement joins TRBV5-6 to TRBJ1-2, with unresolved D. The CDR3 runs to 15 residues. The V end lost 1 base, the J end lost 1 base, and 11 bases lay between the germline ends. Germline CDR1 is SGHDT and CDR2 is YYEEEE. The CDR3 region has the DNA TGTGCCAGCAGCTTGATGCAGGCGATTAACTATGGCTACACCTTC. Amino acid sequence: CASSLMQAINYGYTF.

The chain employs TRBV6-1 and TRBJ2-7; D unresolved. The CDR3 extends over 16 amino acids. V shed 3 bases and J shed 1 base, with 16 bases lying between them. Germline assignment: CDR1 MNHNS and CDR2 SASEGT. The CDR3 DNA reads TGTGCCAGCAGTGACGAGTCTTACCGTCTATCCTACGAGCAGTACTTC. Encoded protein: CASSDESYRLSYEQYF.

The chain combines TRBV25-1 with TRBJ2-6; D perhaps matches TRBD1 (5 bases). Germline assignment: CDR1 MGHDK and CDR2 SYGVNS. This CDR3 region has 15 residues. The germline V and J ends were trimmed by 5 bases and 4 bases, with 12 bases remaining between them. The CDR3 is CASSYTGNGANVLTF. CDR3 DNA sequence: TGTGCCAGCAGTTATACAGGAAACGGGGCCAACGTCCTGACTTTC.

J is TRBJ2-1 and V is TRBV5-1, with a possible D match to TRBD2 (6 bases). Germline V lookup: CDR1 SGHRS, CDR2 YFSETQ. CDR3 size: 15 residues. Between the trimmed V and J ends, which lost 0 bases and 6 bases, there was a span of 13 bases. The CDR3 DNA follows: TGCGCCAGCAGCTTGGTCGTCGGGAGTGTCAATGAGCAGTTCTTC. The encoded protein is CASSLVVGSVNEQFF.

The chain has TRBV19 and TRBJ1-1; TRBD1 might be the D (5 bases). This CDR3 spans 17 amino acids. Between the trimmed V and J ends, which lost 5 bases and 1 base, there was a span of 20 bases. Looked up from germline, CDR1 is LNHDA and CDR2 is SQIVND (reference sequence). CDR3 in DNA: TGTGCCAGTAGTCCGTGGGGCAAGGGTTTGGGGAACACTGAAGCTTTCTTT. It specifies CASSPWGKGLGNTEAFF.

CDR3 sequence: CAWKGGGNEKLFF. CDR3 sequence (DNA): TGTGCCTGGAAGGGAGGAGGCAATGAAAAACTGTTTTTT. The J gene is TRBJ1-4, the V gene TRBV30, with no clear D. Germline assignment: CDR1 GTSNPN and CDR2 SVGIG (reference sequence). V lost 4 bases and J 5 bases, leaving 11 bases between the germline ends. The CDR3 runs 13 residues.

J is TRBJ2-7 and V is TRBV30; TRBD1 is a possible D gene (5 bases). Germline V gives CDR1 GTSNPN, CDR2 SVGIG (reference sequence). V lost 3 bases, J lost 2 bases, and 11 bases lay in between. CDR3 length: 13 residues. The CDR3 is CAWRAGYAYEQYF. CDR3 bases: TGTGCCTGGAGGGCAGGGTACGCCTACGAGCAGTACTTC. The variable domain in full, completed from reference TRBV30 and TRBJ2-7, reads SQTIHQWPATLVQPVGSPLSLECTVEGTSNPNLYWYRQAAGRGLQLLFYSVGIGQISSEVPQNLSASRPQDRQFILSSKKLLLSDSGFYLCAWRAGYAYEQYFGPGTRLTVT.

This chain connects TRBV5-6 to TRBJ2-1, with 7 bases matching TRBD1. Germline values: CDR1 SGHDT, CDR2 YYEEEE. This CDR3 comprises 17 residues. V trimming: 3 bases; J trimming: 4 bases; junction bases outside the gene matches: 13. In DNA form, the CDR3 reads TGTGCCAGCAGCTCCGAGCTTCGACAGGGAGCGTACAATGAGCAGTTCTTC. Protein: CASSSELRQGAYNEQFF. Full variable domain (rest looked up from reference TRBV5-6 and TRBJ2-1): DAGVTQSPTHLIKTRGQQVTLRCSPKSGHDTVSWYQQALGQGPQFIFQYYEEEERQRGNFPDRFSGHQFPNYSSELNVNALLLGDSALYLCASSSELRQGAYNEQFFGPGTRLTVL.

This chain joins TRBV5-4 and TRBJ1-2; 7 bases are shared with TRBD1. CDR1 SGHNT and CDR2 YYREEE come from the germline V gene (reference sequence). This CDR3 is 13 amino acids long. The J segment lost 7 bases and the V segment lost 2 bases, leaving 5 bases of the junction unmatched. For the CDR3, the DNA is TGTGCCAGCAGCTTCCAGGGGGGCGGTGGCTACACCTTC. This codes for CASSFQGGGGYTF.

The chain uses TRBV6-5 and TRBJ2-2; TRBD1 aligns across 9 bases. CDR1 and CDR2 from the germline V gene are MNHEY and SVGAGI. J lost 3 bases, V lost 6 bases, and 5 bases had no gene match. This CDR3 is built from 15 residues. DNA of the CDR3: TGTGCCAGCAGGCCCGGGACAGGGTACACCGGGGAGCTGTTTTTT. Translated: CASRPGTGYTGELFF.

The chain couples TRBV19 to TRBJ1-1; TRBD1 is a possible D gene (5 bases). Germline V gene data show CDR1 as LNHDA and CDR2 as SQIVND (reference sequence). The CDR3 is made up of 14 amino acids. The V gene lost 6 bases and the J gene lost 3 bases, with 14 bases spanning the gap. The CDR3 loop is CASRVRALDTEAFF. The CDR3 region has the DNA TGTGCCAGTAGGGTCAGGGCTCTCGACACTGAAGCTTTCTTT.

The chain joins TRBV5-1 to TRBJ2-7, with a possible D match to TRBD2 (6 bases). The CDR3 runs 14 residues. Trimming removed 4 bases at V and 4 bases at J, with 15 bases between. Germline CDR1 and CDR2: SGHRS and YFSETQ. The CDR3, as DNA: TGCGCCAGCAGCCCGGCCGGGAGCACTTACGAGCAGTACTTC. It encodes CASSPAGSTYEQYF.

The rearrangement joins TRBV29-1 to TRBJ2-3; 9 bases are shared with TRBD2. J gave up 2 bases and V 6 bases, and 9 bases lay outside the gene matches. Per germline, CDR1 SQVTM and CDR2 ANQGSEA. There are 15 residues in the CDR3. Here the CDR3 reads CSVITSGPNTDTQYF. CDR3 DNA sequence: TGCAGCGTGATCACTAGCGGGCCTAACACAGATACGCAGTATTTT.

The genes are TRBV6-5 and TRBJ1-2; the match to TRBD1 covers 8 bases. Per germline, CDR1 MNHEY and CDR2 SVGAGI. The CDR3 is 14 amino acids. After removal of 6 bases from V and 4 bases from J, the junction contained 7 bases not matched to a gene. In nucleotides, the CDR3 is TGTGCCAGCAGCCGGATGGGACAGGTCTATGGCTACACCTTC. Translating it yields CASSRMGQVYGYTF.